What follows are 16 T cell receptor beta chains derived from one specimen sequenced in a study of T cell repertoires in cytomegalovirus infection. For these receptors, no antigen is known. TCRdb re-called the reads with MiXCR, one entry per CDR3 protein. Found here are tens of thousands of distinct CDR3 sequences, around a fifth of them singletons; the top ten hold roughly 29%. Material: CD8+ T cells from cultured PBMCs, obtained from culture after CMV antigen stimulation. All receptors derive from a human donor in good health (CMV status not recorded). Some clones in this sample may be carry-over from other donors' samples.

There are a few counts of this clonotype. This rearrangement joins TRBV4-3 to TRBJ1-6; no firm D call. V lost 6 bases, J lost 5 bases, and 14 bases lay in between. The CDR3 contains 15 residues. CDR1 LGHNA and CDR2 YSLEER come from the germline V gene. The CDR3 protein is CASSTRAANNSPLHF. DNA of the CDR3: TGCGCCAGCAGTACGAGGGCAGCCAATAATTCACCCCTCCACTTT.

This clonotype was found a few times. The V call is TRBV18, the J call TRBJ2-7; D possibly corresponds to TRBD2 (5 bases). This CDR3 is 12 amino acids long. Germline V gene lookup returns CDR1 KGHSH and CDR2 LQKENI. With 4 bases removed from V and 7 bases from J, the gap between germline ends came to 11 bases. DNA of the CDR3: TGTGCCAGCTCACTACGGGGTCGGGAGCAGTACTTC. Its translation: CASSLRGREQYF. The variable domain in full, with the rest retrieved from reference TRBV18 and TRBJ2-7, is NAGVMQNPRHLVRRRGQEARLRCSPMKGHSHVYWYRQLPEEGLKFMVYLQKENIIDESGMPKERFSAEFPKEGPSILRIQQVVRGDSAAYFCASSLRGREQYFGPGTRLTVT.

The rearrangement links TRBV7-2 to TRBJ2-1; 11 nucleotides align to TRBD2. Looked up from germline, CDR1 is SGHTA and CDR2 is FQGNSA. V lost 5 bases to trimming and J lost 9 bases; unmatched junction nucleotides: 9. The CDR3 contains 15 residues. The CDR3, as DNA: TGTGCCAGCAGCCACTATAGCGGGAGGGCCGGTGAGCAGTTCTTC. It yields the protein CASSHYSGRAGEQFF.

This clonotype showed up just a few times. The chain uses TRBV12-3 or TRBV12-4 and TRBJ2-1; D is possibly TRBD1 or TRBD2 (5 bases each). The V gene lost 1 base and the J gene lost 8 bases, with 18 bases spanning the gap. The CDR3 is 16 residues long. The chain's CDR3 is CASSLGTAPGDDEQFF. The CDR3 DNA reads TGTGCCAGCAGTTTAGGGACTGCTCCCGGGGACGATGAGCAGTTCTTC.

The genes are TRBV19 and TRBJ1-1; perhaps TRBD1 as D (5 bases). There are 13 residues in the CDR3. V dropped 7 bases and J dropped 9 bases, with 18 bases sitting between them. Germline V CDR1 and CDR2: LNHDA, SQIVND (reference sequence). CDR3 in amino acids: CASTPPERGKAFF. CDR3 nucleotides: TGTGCCAGTACCCCCCCCGAGCGGGGGAAAGCTTTCTTT.

The chain uses TRBV7-2 and TRBJ1-2, with a weak D call TRBD1 (6 bases). Per the germline V gene, CDR1 is SGHTA and CDR2 is FQGNSA. Deletions cut 1 base from V and 5 bases from J, with 14 bases between. This CDR3 comprises 15 residues. This CDR3 is CASSLGDTNPYGYTF. CDR3 nucleotide sequence: TGTGCCAGCAGCTTAGGGGACACCAATCCTTATGGCTACACCTTC.

In regard to this clonotype: One end of the junction fails to match germline, which may point to a read error. The chain joins TRBV7-9 to TRBJ2-3, with D unclear. Germline values: CDR1 SEHNR, CDR2 FQNEAQ (reference sequence). The CDR3 runs 12 residues. This CDR3 reads CPSSQTADTQYF. The CDR3 region has the DNA TGTCCCAGCAGCCAGACGGCAGATACGCAGTATTTT. Full variable domain (rest looked up from reference TRBV7-9 and TRBJ2-3): DTGVSQNPRHKITKRGQNVTFRCDPISEHNRLYWYRQTLGQGPEFLTYFQNEAQLEKSRLLSDRFSAERPKGSFSTLEIQRTEQGDSAMYLCPSSQTADTQYFGPGTRLTVL.

The chain uses TRBV6-2 or TRBV6-3 and TRBJ2-2; 10 bases are a match to TRBD1. The V segment lost 6 bases and the J segment 7 bases; nucleotides outside the gene matches: 5. Germline V gives CDR1 MNHEY, CDR2 SVGEGT. The CDR3 runs to 14 residues. CDR3 sequence (DNA): TGTGCCAGCAGAAGACAGGGGGCCGTCGGGGAGCTGTTTTTT. This translates into CASRRQGAVGELFF.

This clonotype was detected only a few times. This sequence joins TRBV12-3 or TRBV12-4 and TRBJ1-2; no clear D. The CDR3 extends over 13 amino acids. The ends were cut back, 1 base at V and 8 bases at J, with 11 bases in the middle. The CDR3 spells CASSLVTGPGYTF. CDR3 sequence (DNA): TGTGCCAGCAGTTTAGTAACCGGCCCGGGCTACACCTTC.

Only a few counts were recorded for this clonotype. This rearrangement joins TRBV19 to TRBJ2-1; weak D call: TRBD1 (5 bases). V was clipped by 7 bases and J by 6 bases, with 16 bases between them. CDR1 LNHDA and CDR2 SQIVND come from the germline V gene (reference sequence). The CDR3 is 14 amino acids. The CDR3: CASTIQGAGNEQFF. DNA for the CDR3: TGTGCCAGTACCATCCAGGGTGCCGGCAATGAGCAGTTCTTC.

This sequence joins TRBV2 and TRBJ2-4, with TRBD2 identical over 8 bases. The CDR3 is made up of 14 amino acids. Trimming at V came to 7 bases and at J to 3 bases, leaving 5 bases not matched to a gene. Germline values: CDR1 SNHLY, CDR2 FYNNEI. CDR3 amino acids: CASMRGVDKNIQYF. The CDR3 region has the DNA TGTGCCAGCATGCGGGGGGTGGACAAAAACATTCAGTACTTC.

In its sample, this clonotype was seen a few times. The V gene is TRBV7-9, the J gene TRBJ1-5; 7 bases agree with TRBD1. J lost 4 bases, V lost 3 bases, and 6 bases had no gene match. This CDR3 is built from 15 residues. Germline lookup yields CDR1 SEHNR and CDR2 FQNEAQ (reference sequence). The DNA for the CDR3 is TGTGCCAGCAGCTTGGGACAGAGGAGTAATCAGCCCCAGCATTTT. Translation gives CASSLGQRSNQPQHF.

This clonotype was detected ten times or more. V and J are TRBV7-2 and TRBJ2-6; possible D gene TRBD1, 6 bases. The CDR3 is 20 amino acids. The V gene lost 2 bases and the J gene lost 2 bases, with 22 bases spanning the gap. The germline V gene encodes CDR1 SGHTA and CDR2 FQGNSA. CDR3 protein: CASSLWGTGTLHTGANVLTF. The DNA of the CDR3 is TGTGCCAGCAGCTTATGGGGTACCGGGACACTGCATACTGGGGCCAACGTCCTGACTTTC.

This clonotype was counted only a few times. The chain couples TRBV28 to TRBJ1-2; D not resolved. Germline V gene data show CDR1 as MDHEN and CDR2 as SYDVKM. The CDR3 is 12 residues long. Between the trimmed V and J ends, which lost 6 bases and 1 base, there was a span of 6 bases. The DNA of the CDR3 is TGTGCCAGCAGCCTACTTAACTATGGCTACACCTTC. Protein product: CASSLLNYGYTF.

V gene TRBV20-1 combines with J gene TRBJ2-5; D is possibly TRBD1 (5 bases). The CDR3 runs to 15 residues. The germline V and J ends were trimmed by 3 bases and 3 bases, with 17 bases remaining between them. In germline, CDR1 is DFQATT, CDR2 SNEGSKA (reference sequence). This CDR3 reads CSASSPGKRKETQYF. In DNA, the CDR3 is TGCAGTGCTAGTTCACCAGGGAAACGGAAAGAGACCCAGTACTTC.

This clonotype was counted only a few times. V usage is TRBV28 and J usage is TRBJ2-1, with D possibly matching TRBD1 (5 bases). The CDR3 runs 15 residues. V was cut by 8 bases and J by 0 bases, with 14 bases left in between. Per germline, CDR1 MDHEN and CDR2 SYDVKM. CDR3 DNA sequence: TGTGCCAGCCTGGGGCCGTACCCCTCCTACAATGAGCAGTTCTTC. Amino acid sequence: CASLGPYPSYNEQFF.